This TCR beta chain was recovered during a study of control samples from healthy donors and cancer patients. The CDR3 is made up of 19 amino acids. Trimming cost V 1 base and J 2 bases, with 21 bases left between them. Germline CDR1 reads ENHRY; CDR2 reads SYGVKD. Here immunoSEQ multiplex PCR was the method, and the copy in TCRdb shows in-frame clones only, minus some. This table holds approximately 140,000 clones, 94% found once. J is TRBJ1-5 and V is TRBV10-3; a possible D gene is TRBD1 (5 bases). The receptor comes from a man aged 35-49 years in good health. The sample taken for sequencing was blood. The CDR3 is CAISEYDSPARDGNQPQHF. CDR3 sequence (DNA): TGTGCCATCAGTGAGTATGACAGTCCCGCTCGTGATGGCAATCAGCCCCAGCATTTT.